The next 2 T cell receptor beta chains were all read from a single sample in a study of T cells in Graves' hyperthyroidism and ophthalmopathy. Amplification targeted TCR beta CDR3 regions from RNA transcripts. The TCR CDR3 first-round RT-PCR relied on the HTBI primer set. TCRdb itself ran the multiplex PCR reads through MiXCR, one entry per CDR3 protein. Here the sample spans roughly 250,000 distinct CDR3 sequences, about a sixth being singletons. Material for sequencing was blood. The receptor set was obtained from a woman aged 18-29 years with Graves' ophthalmopathy.

This clonotype was counted many times. J is TRBJ1-3 and V is TRBV30, with TRBD1 matching over 7 bases. The germline gives CDR1 GTSNPN, CDR2 SVGIG (reference sequence). Losses at the gene ends were 5 bases for V and 0 bases for J; bases not matched to a gene: 4. This CDR3 spans 14 amino acids. The CDR3 DNA reads TGTGCCTGGGCGAGGACAGGCTCTGGAAACACCATATATTTT. It encodes CAWARTGSGNTIYF.

This clonotype was detected many times. This sequence joins TRBV7-9 and TRBJ2-7; possibly TRBD1 for D (6 bases). Looked up from germline, CDR1 is SEHNR and CDR2 is FQNEAQ (reference sequence). The CDR3 runs 16 residues. Trimming stripped 7 bases from V and 2 bases from J, with 21 bases between. CDR3 in DNA: TGTGCCAGCACCCTAGTTCCCCGGACAGAACCCTACGAGCAGTACTTC. It encodes CASTLVPRTEPYEQYF.